One and the same sample provided the 7 T cell receptor beta chains below, sequenced in a study of CD4 T cells in relation to SARS-CoV-2 and coronaviruses. Sequencing was performed with immunoSEQ multiplex PCR; in TCRdb, only in-frame clones are kept and a portion is missing. The sample includes 20,000 to 25,000 clones, about 75% of them seen just once. Before the COVID-19 pandemic, during about 2010-2018, CD4+ T cells were taken from unexposed donors. The cells were cultured for less than twelve days before CD4+ T cells were isolated. Antigens of these TCRs are unknown. Sequences were obtained from CD4+ T cells from PBMCs, cultured in vitro. Receptors originate from a human donor in good health.

The chain combines TRBV24-1 with TRBJ1-3, with D maybe TRBD1 (6 bases). The germline CDR1 and CDR2 sequences are KGHDR and SFDVKD. The CDR3 covers 14 residues. Between the trimmed V and J ends, which lost 9 bases and 7 bases, there was a span of 18 bases. The CDR3 DNA reads as TGTGCCACCGATAGGGGGAATCGGGGGAACACCATATATTTT. Translated, it gives CATDRGNRGNTIYF.

The chain couples TRBV19 to TRBJ2-2; 8 bases are a match to TRBD1. Germline trimming cut 6 bases from V and 2 bases from J; bases unmatched to any gene: 8. The CDR3 covers 16 residues. Germline loops: CDR1 LNHDA, CDR2 SQIVND (reference sequence). The CDR3 sequence: CASRFIGQGNTGELFF. As DNA, the CDR3 is TGTGCCAGTAGGTTTATAGGACAGGGTAACACCGGGGAGCTGTTTTTT.

The chain carries TRBV7-8 and TRBJ2-3; D is tentatively TRBD1 or TRBD2 (7 bases each). CDR1 and CDR2 (germline): SGHVS, FQNEAQ. This CDR3 contains 16 residues. V dropped 5 bases and J dropped 4 bases, with 19 bases sitting between them. The CDR3 sequence: CASSPGRGRRPDTQYF. CDR3 coding DNA: TGTGCCAGCAGCCCAGGGAGGGGGCGCCGCCCAGATACGCAGTATTTT.

The chain is built from TRBV11-3 and TRBJ2-3, with TRBD2 matching 8 bases. This CDR3 contains 15 residues. Germline values: CDR1 SGHNT, CDR2 YENEEA. The V and J ends lost 1 base and 2 bases, in that order; junction bases with no gene match: 2. As DNA, the CDR3 is TGTGCCAGCAGCTTAGCGGGAGGGCCCACAGATACGCAGTATTTT. This sequence encodes CASSLAGGPTDTQYF.

The chain recombines TRBV3-1 (or the pseudogene TRBV3-2) with TRBJ2-5; TRBD2 aligns across 10 bases. Trimming removed 4 bases from V and 4 bases from J; junction bases left unmatched: 9. CDR3 length: 16 residues. Germline CDR1 reads LGHDT; CDR2 reads YNNKEL (reference sequence). DNA for the CDR3: TGTGCCAGCAGCCCATCTAGCGGGAGTGTTATAGAGACCCAGTACTTC. Protein product: CASSPSSGSVIETQYF.

The chain links TRBV10-2 to TRBJ2-6, with D possibly being TRBD1 or TRBD2 (5 bases each). CDR1 and CDR2 from the germline V gene are WSHSY and SAAADI. Trimming took off 0 bases at V and 0 bases at J, with 9 bases between the two ends. The CDR3 loop spans 17 amino acids. In nucleotides, the CDR3 is TGCGCCAGCAGTGAGTCCTGGGGGAGCTCTGGGGCCAACGTCCTGACTTTC. This translates into CASSESWGSSGANVLTF.

The chain links TRBV12-3 or TRBV12-4 to TRBJ1-1; 7 positions agree with TRBD1. The CDR3 runs to 12 residues. J lost 11 bases, V lost 8 bases, and 11 bases had no gene match. CDR3: CASGKGGTVAFF. The CDR3 region has the DNA TGTGCCAGCGGCAAGGGGGGGACAGTGGCTTTCTTT.